The 19 T cell receptor beta chains below were found in one sample sequenced in a study of T cell repertoires in cytomegalovirus infection. Each CDR3 protein is one row after TCRdb ran MiXCR on the reads. The sample lists 740,000 or so distinct CDR3 sequences, roughly 35% occurring once. Sequencing was carried out using PBMCs. The receptors were gathered from a human donor in good health (CMV status not recorded). Some clones in this sample may be carry-over from other donors' samples.

In its sample, this clonotype was seen many times. The chain links TRBV6-1 to TRBJ1-5, with TRBD1 as a possible D gene (5 bases). Germline assignment: CDR1 MNHNS and CDR2 SASEGT. CDR3 size: 13 residues. The V end lost 4 bases, the J end lost 5 bases, and 9 bases lay between the germline ends. CDR3 nucleotides: TGTGCCAGCAGTGGGGCACAGGATCAGCCCCAGCATTTT. Translating gives CASSGAQDQPQHF.

This clonotype was observed a handful of times. The chain recombines TRBV28 with TRBJ2-2, with 10 bases that match TRBD1. CDR3 length: 15 amino acids. The J segment lost 6 bases and the V segment lost 6 bases, leaving 7 bases of the junction unmatched. Germline V gives CDR1 MDHEN, CDR2 SYDVKM. CDR3 DNA sequence: TGTGCCAGCAGCCTACCGGGACAGGGGTCCGGGGAGCTGTTTTTT. Translating it yields CASSLPGQGSGELFF. Based on the CDR3 plus reference TRBV28 and TRBJ2-2, the full variable domain is DVKVTQSSRYLVKRTGEKVFLECVQDMDHENMFWYRQDPGLGLRLIYFSYDVKMKEKGDIPEGYSVSREKKERFSLILESASTNQTSMYLCASSLPGQGSGELFFGEGSRLTVL.

The chain recombines TRBV19 with TRBJ2-1; unclear D gene. The CDR3 has 15 amino acids. Germline CDR1 and CDR2: LNHDA and SQIVND (reference sequence). V lost 5 bases to trimming and J lost 2 bases, with 13 bases between them. The CDR3 reads CASSPGSRAYNEQFF. In nucleotides, the CDR3 is TGTGCCAGTAGTCCCGGCTCCCGAGCCTACAATGAGCAGTTCTTC.

The rearrangement links TRBV10-3 to TRBJ2-7; 9 nucleotides agree with TRBD1. CDR1 and CDR2 from the germline V gene are ENHRY and SYGVKD. The CDR3 length is 16 residues. Unmatched junction bases numbered 10, after V lost 5 bases and J lost 2 bases. CDR3 DNA: TGTGCCATCAGTCCCGCCGGGACAGGGTTCACCTACGAGCAGTACTTC. It translates to CAISPAGTGFTYEQYF.

This clonotype was seen ten or more times. The chain employs TRBV7-2 and TRBJ2-3; unclear D gene. The CDR3 spans 15 residues. Germline V CDR1 and CDR2: SGHTA, FQGNSA. The V end was cut by 2 bases, the J end by 2 bases, with 11 bases between. The CDR3 reads CASSLSSLYTDTQYF. The CDR3 DNA sequence: TGTGCCAGCAGCTTAAGCTCCCTCTACACAGATACGCAGTATTTT.

This clonotype has a handful of counts. V gene TRBV27 combines with J gene TRBJ2-5; no definite D call. This CDR3 comprises 13 residues. Trimming cost V 3 bases and J 5 bases, with 10 bases left between them. Germline V gene lookup returns CDR1 MNHEY and CDR2 SMNVEV (reference sequence). DNA of the CDR3: TGTGCCAGCAGTTTGATCTTCAGGGAGACCCAGTACTTC. Translating gives CASSLIFRETQYF.

The chain links TRBV10-3 to TRBJ2-4; perhaps TRBD2 as D (5 bases). CDR3 length: 15 residues. Trimming left V 0 bases short and J 8 bases short, with 14 bases between. The germline V gene encodes CDR1 ENHRY and CDR2 SYGVKD. Here the CDR3 DNA reads TGTGCCATCAGTGAGTCGAGCGGATTCCTAGACATTCAGTACTTC. Translation gives CAISESSGFLDIQYF.

This clonotype came up many times. The chain is built from TRBV7-8 and TRBJ2-5; D is perhaps TRBD2 (6 bases). CDR1 and CDR2 from the germline V gene are SGHVS and FQNEAQ. Trimming removed 3 bases from V and 4 bases from J, with 12 bases in between. The CDR3 contains 14 residues. The DNA of the CDR3 is TGTGCCAGCAGCTTGAAGGTCGGGGGAGAGACCCAGTACTTC. Its translation: CASSLKVGGETQYF.

Of note for this clonotype: Sequence at one end of the junction differs from germline and may be a read error. The J gene is TRBJ2-2, the V gene TRBV6-1; D ambiguous. The CDR3 is 16 amino acids. The germline V gene has CDR1 MNHNS and CDR2 SASEGT. CDR3 coding DNA: TGTGCCAGCATTGAATGGCACGAGAGTATCACCGGGGAGCTGTTTTTT. Residues: CASIEWHESITGELFF.

In this sample, this clonotype turned up a few times. The J gene is TRBJ2-5, the V gene TRBV19; 7 nucleotides line up with TRBD2. Germline V gene data show CDR1 as LNHDA and CDR2 as SQIVND (reference sequence). The CDR3 loop spans 15 amino acids. Losses at the gene ends were 7 bases for V and 3 bases for J; bases not matched to a gene: 11. The chain's CDR3 is CASKSLASGEETQYF. As DNA, the CDR3 is TGTGCCAGTAAATCCCTCGCTAGCGGCGAAGAGACCCAGTACTTC.

This clonotype was recorded a few times. This chain links TRBV6-5 with TRBJ1-5; D remains unclear. The germline V and J ends were trimmed by 0 bases and 6 bases, with 6 bases remaining between them. CDR1 and CDR2 from the germline V gene are MNHEY and SVGAGI. This CDR3 comprises 13 residues. The CDR3 DNA reads as TGTGCCAGCAGTTACTCGATAGGTCAGCCCCAGCATTTT. Protein product: CASSYSIGQPQHF.

This clonotype was observed at least ten times. The chain joins TRBV7-9 to TRBJ1-5; D unclear. Trimming took off 5 bases at V and 4 bases at J, with 9 bases between the two ends. The germline gives CDR1 SEHNR, CDR2 FQNEAQ (reference sequence). This CDR3 contains 13 residues. The CDR3 protein is CASSPGRNQPQHF. CDR3 in DNA: TGTGCCAGCAGCCCTGGGAGGAATCAGCCCCAGCATTTT.

This chain's CDR3 is CASSIDSGVQPQHF. DNA of the CDR3: TGTGCCAGTAGTATAGATTCGGGGGTACAGCCCCAGCATTTT. The V gene is TRBV19, the J gene TRBJ1-5; maybe TRBD1 (5 bases). V dropped 0 bases and J dropped 7 bases, with 10 bases sitting between them. CDR1 and CDR2 from the germline V gene are LNHDA and SQIVND (reference sequence). CDR3 length equals 14 residues. The full variable domain, in which reference TRBV19 and TRBJ1-5 provide the parts outside the CDR3, is DGGITQSPKYLFRKEGQNVTLSCEQNLNHDAMYWYRQDPGQGLRLIYYSQIVNDFQKGDIAEGYSVSREKKESFPLTVTSAQKNPTAFYLCASSIDSGVQPQHFGDGTRLSIL.

This clonotype has ten or more counts. The V gene is TRBV7-2, the J gene TRBJ2-7; 10 bases align to TRBD2. The CDR3 sequence is 15 residues long. J lost 1 base, V lost 5 bases, and 5 bases had no gene match. The germline V gene has CDR1 SGHTA and CDR2 FQGNSA. The CDR3 is CASSPGTSESYEQYF. For the CDR3, the DNA is TGTGCCAGCAGCCCGGGGACTAGCGAGTCCTACGAGCAGTACTTC.

The J gene is TRBJ1-4, the V gene TRBV18, with TRBD1 as a possible D gene (5 bases). With 3 bases removed from V and 3 bases from J, the gap between germline ends came to 14 bases. The CDR3 runs 16 residues. From germline, CDR1 is KGHSH and CDR2 LQKENI. CDR3 region: CASSPRQGESNEKLFF. The CDR3 coding sequence is TGTGCCAGCTCACCGAGGCAGGGTGAATCTAATGAAAAACTGTTTTTT.

The rearrangement uses TRBV28 and TRBJ2-7; a possible D gene is TRBD1 (5 bases). Germline values: CDR1 MDHEN, CDR2 SYDVKM. The CDR3 runs 15 residues. V lost 6 bases and J lost 3, with 18 bases in between. The CDR3 nucleotides are TGTGCCAGCAGCGTTGACAGAGACGTCTTCTACGAGCAGTACTTC. Its protein is CASSVDRDVFYEQYF.

The rearrangement links TRBV6-1 to TRBJ1-4, with a tentative D call TRBD1 (6 bases). The CDR3 spans 16 residues. The V and J ends lost 2 bases and 3 bases respectively, with 13 bases between them. Germline CDR1 is MNHNS and CDR2 is SASEGT. CDR3 in amino acids: CASSEIAGAANEKLFF. CDR3 DNA: TGTGCCAGCAGTGAAATAGCGGGGGCGGCTAATGAAAAACTGTTTTTT.

This chain uses TRBV12-5 with TRBJ2-1; a weak D match, TRBD1 (6 bases). The CDR3 covers 17 residues. Between the trimmed V and J ends, which lost 0 bases and 8 bases, there was a span of 20 bases. CDR1 LGHNT and CDR2 FRNRAP come from the germline V gene. Written as DNA, the CDR3 is TGTGCTAGTGGTTTGGTACTTTCGGGACACCCTAGCCATGAGCAGTTCTTC. This gives the protein CASGLVLSGHPSHEQFF.

Comments on this clonotype: A read error is possible here, since a much larger clone lies one base away. The chain has TRBV6-6 and TRBJ2-7, with D perhaps assigned TRBD1 or TRBD2 (5 bases each). CDR1 and CDR2 from the germline V gene are MNHNY and SVGAGI (reference sequence). Deletions cut 0 bases from V and 5 bases from J, with 8 bases between. CDR3 length equals 13 residues. The CDR3 region is CASSYSTGHEQYF. The CDR3 DNA follows: TGTGCCAGCAGTTACTCGACGGGGCACGAGCAGTACTTC.